These T cell receptor beta chains were read from a single sample in a study of Ad26.COV2.S vaccination and SARS-CoV-2 variants. Assay: immunoSEQ multiplex PCR; the TCRdb copy retains only in-frame clones and omits some. The sample has roughly 330,000 clones; about 90% are singletons. The sample here was peripheral blood, taken in a trial of Ad26.COV2.S vaccine versus placebo. These receptors all stem from a person aged 18-65 years who received the Ad26.COV2.S COVID-19 vaccine or a placebo. CDR3s include the opening cysteine and the closing phenylalanine or tryptophan. D genes are given only for firm matches. Some rows have no size entry. The others give once, few or many, or a class for an expanded clone.

v_call	clone_size	d_call	j_call	cdr3_nt	cdr3_aa
TRBV7-2	.	.	TRBJ1-4	TGTGCCAGCAGCTCCTCGCCCGTGCGAAATGAAAAACTGTTTTTT	CASSSSPVRNEKLFF
TRBV14	.	.	TRBJ1-1	TGTGCCAGCAGCCTCAGGCGGACTGAGAACACTGAAGCTTTCTTT	CASSLRRTENTEAFF
TRBV7-2	.	.	TRBJ1-2	TGTGCCAGCAGACCTCGAAGCTATGGCTACACCTTC	CASRPRSYGYTF
TRBV30	.	.	TRBJ1-1	TGTGCCTGGAGTCTTATGGGGTTTAGCACTGAAGCTTTCTTT	CAWSLMGFSTEAFF
TRBV7-9	few	TRBD1	TRBJ1-6	TGTGCCAGCAGCTTGGGACAGTCGGGAAATTCACCCCTCCACTTT	CASSLGQSGNSPLHF
TRBV11-2	.	TRBD1	TRBJ1-1	TGTGCCAGCAGCTATGAGGACAGGGCTAAAGGAGCTTTCTTT	CASSYEDRAKGAFF
TRBV9	.	TRBD1	TRBJ1-2	TGTGCCAGCAGCGATACAGGGGGCAGCTATGGCTACACCTTC	CASSDTGGSYGYTF
TRBV3-1/TRBV3-2	.	.	TRBJ2-3	TGTGCCAGCAGGCGGGGCCGATGGACAGATACGCAGTATTTT	CASRRGRWTDTQYF
TRBV19	.	.	TRBJ2-5	TGTGCCAGTAGTATTGTACACCCACCGACAAGTAAGGAGACCCAGTACTTC	CASSIVHPPTSKETQYF
TRBV30	.	.	TRBJ1-5	TGTGCCTGGAGTGTACGCCCGGAACAGCCCCAGCATTTT	CAWSVRPEQPQHF
TRBV11-2	.	.	TRBJ1-2	TGTGCCAGCAGCTTAGATATGCAGGGACCTTTAACCCCCTATGGCTACACCTTC	CASSLDMQGPLTPYGYTF
TRBV5-5	.	.	TRBJ2-1	TGTGCCAGCAGCTTGGGGGATAGCTCCTACAATGAGCAGTTCTTC	CASSLGDSSYNEQFF
TRBV5-6	.	TRBD1	TRBJ1-2	TGTGCCAGCAGGCTGAAGGACAGGGGTGTGTATGGCTACACCTTC	CASRLKDRGVYGYTF
TRBV27	.	.	TRBJ1-1	TGTGCCAGCAGTCACTTGAACACTGAAGCTTTCTTT	CASSHLNTEAFF
TRBV6-2/TRBV6-3	few	.	TRBJ2-3	TGTGCCAGCAGTCACCCCACAGATACGCAGTATTTT	CASSHPTDTQYF
TRBV29-1	once	.	TRBJ1-2	TGCAGCGTTAGGATGAACAGCTATGGCTACACCTTC	CSVRMNSYGYTF
TRBV2	.	TRBD1	TRBJ2-7	TGTGCCAGCGGAGGACAGGGGACGTACGAGCAGTACTTC	CASGGQGTYEQYF
TRBV5-1	.	TRBD2	TRBJ2-7	TGCGCCAGCAGCTTGGTCGGCGGGGGGCCGCCGCACGAGCAGTACTTC	CASSLVGGGPPHEQYF
TRBV6-4	.	.	TRBJ2-6	TGTGCCAGCAGTGACTCGGGGGTAGAGAGCCCTTTTGGGGCCAACGTCCTGACTTTC	CASSDSGVESPFGANVLTF